This passage covers 8 T cell receptor beta chains from one sample sequenced in a study of sequential checkpoint blockade in melanoma. Treatment here: randomized to nivolumab then ipilimumab (arm A) or the reverse (arm B). The method was immunoSEQ multiplex PCR; TCRdb's version includes in-frame clones alone and lacks a portion of them. Of about 13,000 clones in the sample, roughly 27% were seen once. The sample consisted of tumor tissue (inferred from file names), taken from a patient given nivolumab and ipilimumab in sequence. These receptors all come from a human donor with melanoma.

This clone has a single count. Because the CDR3's place on the DNA is in doubt, the DNA is left out and the CDR3 is given as listed by TCRdb. The chain is built from TRBV19 and TRBJ1-2; the table assigns TRBD1, which was not confirmed against the DNA. The CDR3 is made up of 15 amino acids, end residues included. Germline CDR1 reads LNHDA; CDR2 reads SQIVND (reference sequence). The CDR3 is CASTSGPLGGDGYTF.

The chain links TRBV11-3 to TRBJ2-1; 7 positions agree with TRBD2. V was clipped by 3 bases and J by 6 bases; unmatched bases: 5. The CDR3 is 14 residues long. The germline V gene encodes CDR1 SGHNT and CDR2 YENEEA. The CDR3 loop is CASSFDKRGNEQFF. CDR3 in DNA: TGTGCCAGCAGCTTTGATAAGCGGGGCAATGAGCAGTTCTTC. Full variable domain (rest looked up from reference TRBV11-3 and TRBJ2-1): EAGVVQSPRYKIIEKKQPVAFWCNPISGHNTLYWYLQNLGQGPELLIRYENEEAVDDSQLPKDRFSAERLKGVDSTLKIQPAELGDSAVYLCASSFDKRGNEQFFGPGTRLTVL.

This clone came up a few times. CDR3 nucleotide sequence: TGTGCCCTTACTAGGGGAAATCAGCCCCAGCATTTT. Amino acid sequence: CALTRGNQPQHF. This chain uses TRBV28 with TRBJ1-5; TRBD1 might be the D (5 bases). The V end was cut by 11 bases, the J end by 4 bases, with 12 bases between. The CDR3 loop spans 12 amino acids. From germline, CDR1 is MDHEN and CDR2 SYDVKM.

The chain employs TRBV23-1 and TRBJ2-2, with D unresolved. TRBV23-1 is filed as an ORF, its function uncertain. CDR3 length: 13 residues. Trimming took 6 bases from V and 6 from J, leaving 11 bases between them. The CDR3 is CASSLRSAGELFF. DNA of the CDR3: TGCGCCAGCAGCTTGAGGTCCGCCGGGGAGCTGTTTTTT.

The V and J genes are TRBV11-3 and TRBJ2-1, with TRBD2 identical over 15 bases. Losses at the gene ends were 5 bases for V and 7 bases for J; bases not matched to a gene: 6. From germline, CDR1 is SGHNT and CDR2 YENEEA. The CDR3 is 16 amino acids. The CDR3 bases are TGTGCCAGCAGCCTCGGACTAGCGGGAGGGTTGAATGAGCAGTTCTTC. This sequence encodes CASSLGLAGGLNEQFF. The full variable domain, its missing parts supplied by reference TRBV11-3 and TRBJ2-1, is EAGVVQSPRYKIIEKKQPVAFWCNPISGHNTLYWYLQNLGQGPELLIRYENEEAVDDSQLPKDRFSAERLKGVDSTLKIQPAELGDSAVYLCASSLGLAGGLNEQFFGPGTRLTVL.

This clone was picked up one time. The V and J genes are TRBV5-1 and TRBJ2-1, with D perhaps matching TRBD2 (7 bases). CDR3 length equals 15 residues. Germline loops: CDR1 SGHRS, CDR2 YFSETQ. The V end was cut by 5 bases, the J end by 6 bases, with 18 bases between. Here the CDR3 DNA reads TGCGCCAGCAGGGGAGGGGGGCAAGCCCTCAATGAGCAGTTCTTC. Translated, it gives CASRGGGQALNEQFF.

This clone appeared a few times. V gene TRBV11-3 combines with J gene TRBJ2-5; 7 bases line up with TRBD1. Germline V gene data show CDR1 as SGHNT and CDR2 as YENEEA. There are 15 residues in the CDR3. J gave up 2 bases and V 5 bases, and 8 bases lay outside the gene matches. The CDR3 bases are TGTGCCAGCAGCCCGGGACAGTCCCCACAAGAGACCCAGTACTTC. It yields the protein CASSPGQSPQETQYF. Complete variable domain (other parts from reference TRBV11-3 and TRBJ2-5): EAGVVQSPRYKIIEKKQPVAFWCNPISGHNTLYWYLQNLGQGPELLIRYENEEAVDDSQLPKDRFSAERLKGVDSTLKIQPAELGDSAVYLCASSPGQSPQETQYFGPGTRLLVL.

The V and J genes are TRBV6-8 and TRBJ2-5; D perhaps matches TRBD2 (7 bases). The germline V and J ends were trimmed by 2 bases and 2 bases, with 15 bases remaining between them. The germline gives CDR1 MNHGY, CDR2 SAAAGT. The CDR3 extends over 16 amino acids. The CDR3 DNA reads as TGTGCCAGCAGTTACGGGGGGGGCTGGTGGCAAGAGACCCAGTACTTC. Its translation is CASSYGGGWWQETQYF.